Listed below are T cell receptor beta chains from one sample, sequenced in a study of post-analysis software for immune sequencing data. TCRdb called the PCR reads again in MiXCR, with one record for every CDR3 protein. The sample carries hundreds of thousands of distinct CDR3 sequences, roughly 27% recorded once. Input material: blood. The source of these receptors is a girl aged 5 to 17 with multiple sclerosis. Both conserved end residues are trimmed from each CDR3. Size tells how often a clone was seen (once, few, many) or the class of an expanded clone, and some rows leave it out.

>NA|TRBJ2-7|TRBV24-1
ATSDQTSGRVDEQY
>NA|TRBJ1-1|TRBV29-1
SAIRTGAVNTEAF
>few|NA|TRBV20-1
SARGGTGDEQY
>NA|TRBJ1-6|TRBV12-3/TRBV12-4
ASSSNRASPLH
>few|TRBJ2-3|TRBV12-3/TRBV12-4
ASSRTGPSTDTQY
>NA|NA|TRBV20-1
SAAVAGGAQGTQY
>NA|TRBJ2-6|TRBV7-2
ASSIVDSGANVLT
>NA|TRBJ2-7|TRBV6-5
ASSYSTSHGYEQY
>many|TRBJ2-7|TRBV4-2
ASSQDGLGGYEQY
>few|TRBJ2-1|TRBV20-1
SASIFSRAVSYNEQF
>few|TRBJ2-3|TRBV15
ATSKRGGPTDTQY
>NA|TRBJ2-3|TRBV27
ASSPDRGPTDTQY
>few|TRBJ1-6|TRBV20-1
SATGLLSPLH
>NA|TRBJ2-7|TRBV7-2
ASSWAVDYEQY
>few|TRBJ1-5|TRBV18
ASSPETGGNQPQH
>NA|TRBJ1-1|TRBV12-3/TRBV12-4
ASSVQLNTEAF